This TCR beta chain was sequenced for a study of blood T cell repertoires in COVID-19. The CDR3 sequence is 13 residues long. Trimming cost V 4 bases and J 7 bases, with 12 bases left between them. Germline-derived CDR1 and CDR2 are LNHDA and SQIVND (reference sequence). Sequenced by immunoSEQ multiplex PCR; TCRdb stores in-frame clones only, minus some. The data hold about 78,000 clones, with roughly 86% observed a single time. This clone occurred a few times. The clonotype comes from a man between 45 and 60 years old with active or convalescent COVID-19. Sequencing was done on a sample of peripheral blood. V usage is TRBV19 and J usage is TRBJ2-3; D perhaps matches TRBD1 (6 bases). The CDR3 DNA reads as TGTGCCAGTAGTACCACCCAGGGGAATACGCAGTATTTT. Translation: CASSTTQGNTQYF.